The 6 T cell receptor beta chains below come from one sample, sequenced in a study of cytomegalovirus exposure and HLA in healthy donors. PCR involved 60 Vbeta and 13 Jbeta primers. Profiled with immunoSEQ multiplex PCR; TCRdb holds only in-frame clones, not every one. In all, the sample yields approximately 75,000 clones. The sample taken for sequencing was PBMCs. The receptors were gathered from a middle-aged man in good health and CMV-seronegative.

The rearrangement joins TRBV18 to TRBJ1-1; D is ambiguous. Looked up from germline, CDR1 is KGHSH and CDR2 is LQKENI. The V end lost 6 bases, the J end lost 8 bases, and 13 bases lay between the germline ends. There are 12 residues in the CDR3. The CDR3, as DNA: TGTGCCAGCTCCCCCTTCGAGAACGAAGCTTTCTTT. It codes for CASSPFENEAFF. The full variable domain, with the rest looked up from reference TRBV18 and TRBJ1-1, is NAGVMQNPRHLVRRRGQEARLRCSPMKGHSHVYWYRQLPEEGLKFMVYLQKENIIDESGMPKERFSAEFPKEGPSILRIQQVVRGDSAAYFCASSPFENEAFFGQGTRLTVV.

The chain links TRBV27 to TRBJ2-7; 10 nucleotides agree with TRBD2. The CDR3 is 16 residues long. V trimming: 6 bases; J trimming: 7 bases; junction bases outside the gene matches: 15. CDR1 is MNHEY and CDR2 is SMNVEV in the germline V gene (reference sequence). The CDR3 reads CASSLLPAGGPGEQYF. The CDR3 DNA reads TGTGCCAGCAGCCTCCTTCCAGCGGGAGGGCCGGGGGAGCAGTACTTC.

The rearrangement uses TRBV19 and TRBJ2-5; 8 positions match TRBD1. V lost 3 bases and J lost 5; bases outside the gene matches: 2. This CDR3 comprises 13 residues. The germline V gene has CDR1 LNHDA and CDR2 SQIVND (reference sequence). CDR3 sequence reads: CASSMDREETQYF. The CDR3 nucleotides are TGTGCCAGTAGTATGGACAGGGAGGAGACCCAGTACTTC.

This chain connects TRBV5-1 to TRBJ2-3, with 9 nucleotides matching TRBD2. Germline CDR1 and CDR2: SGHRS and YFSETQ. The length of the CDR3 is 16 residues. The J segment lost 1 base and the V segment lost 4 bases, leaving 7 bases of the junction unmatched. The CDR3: CASSEGLAVGTDTQYF. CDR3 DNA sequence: TGCGCCAGCAGCGAGGGACTAGCTGTAGGCACAGATACGCAGTATTTT. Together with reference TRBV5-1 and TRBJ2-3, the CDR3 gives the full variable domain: KAGVTQTPRYLIKTRGQQVTLSCSPISGHRSVSWYQQTPGQGLQFLFEYFSETQRNKGNFPGRFSGRQFSNSRSEMNVSTLELGDSALYLCASSEGLAVGTDTQYFGPGTRLTVL.

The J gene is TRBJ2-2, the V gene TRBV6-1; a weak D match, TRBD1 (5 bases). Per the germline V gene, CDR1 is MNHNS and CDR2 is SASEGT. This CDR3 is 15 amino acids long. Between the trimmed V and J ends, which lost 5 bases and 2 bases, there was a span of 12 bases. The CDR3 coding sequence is TGTGCCAGCAGTACAGGTGCCCTAAACACCGGGGAGCTGTTTTTT. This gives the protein CASSTGALNTGELFF.

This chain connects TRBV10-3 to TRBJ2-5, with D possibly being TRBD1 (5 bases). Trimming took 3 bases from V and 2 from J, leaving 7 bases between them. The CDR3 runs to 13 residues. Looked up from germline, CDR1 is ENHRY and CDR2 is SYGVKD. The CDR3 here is CAISDRQQETQYF. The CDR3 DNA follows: TGTGCCATCAGTGACAGACAGCAAGAGACCCAGTACTTC.